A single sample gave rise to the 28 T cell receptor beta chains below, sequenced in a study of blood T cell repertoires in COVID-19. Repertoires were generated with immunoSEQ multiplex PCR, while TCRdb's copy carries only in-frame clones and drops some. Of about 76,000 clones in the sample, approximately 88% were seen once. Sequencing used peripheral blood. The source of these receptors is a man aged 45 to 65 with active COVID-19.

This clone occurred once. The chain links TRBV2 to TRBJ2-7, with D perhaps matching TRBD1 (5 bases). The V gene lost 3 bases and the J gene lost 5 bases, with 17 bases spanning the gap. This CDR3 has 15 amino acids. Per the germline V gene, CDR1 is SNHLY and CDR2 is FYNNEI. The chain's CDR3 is CASSEGSAAGNEQYF. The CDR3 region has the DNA TGTGCCAGCAGTGAGGGTTCCGCGGCAGGGAACGAGCAGTACTTC.

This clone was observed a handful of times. The CDR3 region has the DNA TGTGCCAGCAGCCTGCACCAAGGGTCGGGAAATTCACCCCTCCACTTT. This encodes CASSLHQGSGNSPLHF. The chain combines TRBV7-9 with TRBJ1-6; D remains unclear. CDR3 length: 16 amino acids. Trimming cost V 5 bases and J 7 bases, with 18 bases left between them. Germline V gene sequence: CDR1 SEHNR, CDR2 FQNEAQ (reference sequence).

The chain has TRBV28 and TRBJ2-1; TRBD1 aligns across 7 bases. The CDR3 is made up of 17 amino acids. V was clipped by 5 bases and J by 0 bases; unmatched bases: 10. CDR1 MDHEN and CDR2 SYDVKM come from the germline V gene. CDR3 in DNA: TGTGCCAGCAGTCTAACGGGAACAGGGGCCTCCTACAATGAGCAGTTCTTC. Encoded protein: CASSLTGTGASYNEQFF.

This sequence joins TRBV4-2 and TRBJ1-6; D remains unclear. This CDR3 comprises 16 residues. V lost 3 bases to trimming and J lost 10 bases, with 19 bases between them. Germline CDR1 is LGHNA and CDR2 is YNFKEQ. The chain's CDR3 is CASSQVYETPVSPLHF. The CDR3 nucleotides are TGTGCCAGCAGCCAGGTCTATGAGACACCGGTCTCACCCCTCCACTTT.

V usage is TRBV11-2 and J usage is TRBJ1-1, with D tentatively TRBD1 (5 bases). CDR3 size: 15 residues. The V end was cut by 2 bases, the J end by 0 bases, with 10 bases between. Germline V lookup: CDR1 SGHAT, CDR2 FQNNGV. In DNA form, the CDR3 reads TGTGCCAGCAGCTTACTGGGGGGGGTGAACACTGAAGCTTTCTTT. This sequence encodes CASSLLGGVNTEAFF.

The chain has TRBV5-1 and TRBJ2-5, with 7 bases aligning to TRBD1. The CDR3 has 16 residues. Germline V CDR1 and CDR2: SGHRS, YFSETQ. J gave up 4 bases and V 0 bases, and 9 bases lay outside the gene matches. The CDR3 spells CASSLEIGGAGETQYF. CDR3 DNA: TGCGCCAGCAGCTTGGAGATAGGGGGCGCGGGAGAGACCCAGTACTTC.

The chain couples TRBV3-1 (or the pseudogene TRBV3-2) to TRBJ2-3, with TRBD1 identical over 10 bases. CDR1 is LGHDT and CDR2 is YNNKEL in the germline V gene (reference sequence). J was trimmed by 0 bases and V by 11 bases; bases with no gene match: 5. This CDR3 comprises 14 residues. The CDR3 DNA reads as TGTGCCTCCCGGGACAGGGGAAGCACAGATACGCAGTATTTT. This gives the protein CASRDRGSTDTQYF.

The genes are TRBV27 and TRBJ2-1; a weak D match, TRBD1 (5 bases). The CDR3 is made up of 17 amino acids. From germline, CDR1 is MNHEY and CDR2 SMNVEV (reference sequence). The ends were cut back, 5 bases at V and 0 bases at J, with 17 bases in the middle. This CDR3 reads CASSPPTDLSSYNEQFF. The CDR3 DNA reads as TGTGCCAGCAGTCCCCCGACAGACTTATCCTCCTACAATGAGCAGTTCTTC.

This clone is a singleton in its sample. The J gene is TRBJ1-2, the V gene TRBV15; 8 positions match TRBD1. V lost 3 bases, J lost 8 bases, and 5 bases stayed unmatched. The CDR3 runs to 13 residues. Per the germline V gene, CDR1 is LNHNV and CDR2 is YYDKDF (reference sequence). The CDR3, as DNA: TGTGCCACCAGCAGCCGACAGGGGCGAGGCTACACCTTC. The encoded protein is CATSSRQGRGYTF.

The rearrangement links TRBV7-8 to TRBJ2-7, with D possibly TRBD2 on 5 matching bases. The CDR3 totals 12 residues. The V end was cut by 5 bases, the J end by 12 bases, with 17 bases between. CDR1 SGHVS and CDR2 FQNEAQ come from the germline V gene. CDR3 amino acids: CASSLLAIELYF. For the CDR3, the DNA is TGTGCCAGCAGCCTCTTAGCGATAGAACTGTACTTC. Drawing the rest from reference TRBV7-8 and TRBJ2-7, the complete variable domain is GAGVSQSPRYKVAKRGQDVALRCDPISGHVSLFWYQQALGQGPEFLTYFQNEAQLDKSGLPSDRFFAERPEGSVSTLKIQRTQQEDSAVYLCASSLLAIELYFGPGTRLTVT.

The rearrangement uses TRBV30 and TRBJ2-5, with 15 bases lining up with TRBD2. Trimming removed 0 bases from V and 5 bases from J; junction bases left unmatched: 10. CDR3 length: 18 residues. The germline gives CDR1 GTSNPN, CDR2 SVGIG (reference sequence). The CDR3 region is CAWSVGLAGGSAKETQYF. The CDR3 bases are TGTGCCTGGAGTGTAGGACTAGCGGGGGGGAGCGCTAAGGAGACCCAGTACTTC.

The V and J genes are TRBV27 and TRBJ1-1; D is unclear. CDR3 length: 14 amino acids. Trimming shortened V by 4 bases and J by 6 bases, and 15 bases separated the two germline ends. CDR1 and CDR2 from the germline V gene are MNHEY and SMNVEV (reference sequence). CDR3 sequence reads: CASSYAAATPEAFF. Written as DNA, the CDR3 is TGTGCCAGCAGTTACGCGGCAGCCACCCCTGAAGCTTTCTTT.

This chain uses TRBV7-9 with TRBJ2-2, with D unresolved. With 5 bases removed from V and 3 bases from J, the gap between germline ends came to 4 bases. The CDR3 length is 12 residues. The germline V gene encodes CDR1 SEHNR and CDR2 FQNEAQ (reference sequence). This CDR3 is CASSRDTGELFF. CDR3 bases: TGTGCCAGCAGCCGGGACACCGGGGAGCTGTTTTTT.

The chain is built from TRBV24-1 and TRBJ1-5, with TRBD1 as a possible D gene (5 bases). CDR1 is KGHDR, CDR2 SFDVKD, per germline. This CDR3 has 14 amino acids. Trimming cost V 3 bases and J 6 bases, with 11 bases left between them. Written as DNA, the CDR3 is TGTGCCACCAGTGATCCGGGGGAGCCTCAGCCCCAGCATTTT. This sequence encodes CATSDPGEPQPQHF.

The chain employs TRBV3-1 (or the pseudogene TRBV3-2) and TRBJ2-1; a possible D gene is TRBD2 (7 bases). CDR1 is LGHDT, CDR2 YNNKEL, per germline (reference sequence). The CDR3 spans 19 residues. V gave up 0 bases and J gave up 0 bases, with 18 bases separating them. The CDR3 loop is CASSQDIWRGGGSYNEQFF. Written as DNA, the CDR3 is TGTGCCAGCAGCCAAGATATTTGGAGGGGGGGCGGCTCCTACAATGAGCAGTTCTTC.

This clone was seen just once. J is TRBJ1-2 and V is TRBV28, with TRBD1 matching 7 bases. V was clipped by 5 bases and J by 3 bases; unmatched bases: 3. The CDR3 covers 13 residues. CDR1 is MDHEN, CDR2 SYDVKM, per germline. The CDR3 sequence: CASSLTGDYGYTF. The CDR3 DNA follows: TGTGCCAGCAGTCTTACAGGGGACTATGGCTACACCTTC.

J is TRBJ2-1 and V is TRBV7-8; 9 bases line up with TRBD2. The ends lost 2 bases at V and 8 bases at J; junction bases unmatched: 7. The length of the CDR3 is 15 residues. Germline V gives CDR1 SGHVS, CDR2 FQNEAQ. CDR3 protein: CASSLLAGSVDEQFF. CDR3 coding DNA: TGTGCCAGCAGCTTACTAGCGGGAAGTGTAGATGAGCAGTTCTTC.

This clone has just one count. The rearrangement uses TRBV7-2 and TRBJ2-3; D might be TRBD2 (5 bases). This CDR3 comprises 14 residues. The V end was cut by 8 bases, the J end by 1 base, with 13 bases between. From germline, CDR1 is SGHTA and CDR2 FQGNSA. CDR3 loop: CASVRIARTDTQYF. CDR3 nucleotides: TGTGCCAGCGTCCGAATAGCGCGCACAGATACGCAGTATTTT.

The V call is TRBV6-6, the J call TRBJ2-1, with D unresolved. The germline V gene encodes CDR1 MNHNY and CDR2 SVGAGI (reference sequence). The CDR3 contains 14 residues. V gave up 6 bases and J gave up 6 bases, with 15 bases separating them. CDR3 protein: CASSPTVFPNEQFF. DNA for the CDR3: TGTGCCAGCAGCCCTACCGTATTTCCCAATGAGCAGTTCTTC.

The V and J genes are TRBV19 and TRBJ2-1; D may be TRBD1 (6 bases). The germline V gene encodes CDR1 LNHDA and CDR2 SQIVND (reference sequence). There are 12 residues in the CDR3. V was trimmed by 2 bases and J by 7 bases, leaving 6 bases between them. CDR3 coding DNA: TGTGCCAGTAGTATACAGGGGAATGAGCAGTTCTTC. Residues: CASSIQGNEQFF.

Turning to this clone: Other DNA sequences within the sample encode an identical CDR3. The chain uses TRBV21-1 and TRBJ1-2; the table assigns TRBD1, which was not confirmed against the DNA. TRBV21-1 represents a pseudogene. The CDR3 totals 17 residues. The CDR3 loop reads CASSPGEGQTLHYGYTF. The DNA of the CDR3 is TGTGCCAGCAGCCCTGGTGAGGGACAGACTCTACACTATGGCTACACCTTC.

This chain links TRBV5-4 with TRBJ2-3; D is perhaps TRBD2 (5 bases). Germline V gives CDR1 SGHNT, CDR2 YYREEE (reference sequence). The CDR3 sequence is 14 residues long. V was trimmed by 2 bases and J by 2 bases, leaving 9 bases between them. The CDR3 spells CASSLAASTDTQYF. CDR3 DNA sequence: TGTGCCAGCAGCTTAGCGGCATCCACAGATACGCAGTATTTT.

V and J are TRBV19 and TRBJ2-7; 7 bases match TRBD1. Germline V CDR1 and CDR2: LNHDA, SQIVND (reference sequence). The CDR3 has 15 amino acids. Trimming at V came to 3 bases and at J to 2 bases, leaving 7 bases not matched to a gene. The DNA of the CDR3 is TGTGCCAGTAGTATTCAAGACAGGGTAACCTACGAGCAGTACTTC. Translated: CASSIQDRVTYEQYF.

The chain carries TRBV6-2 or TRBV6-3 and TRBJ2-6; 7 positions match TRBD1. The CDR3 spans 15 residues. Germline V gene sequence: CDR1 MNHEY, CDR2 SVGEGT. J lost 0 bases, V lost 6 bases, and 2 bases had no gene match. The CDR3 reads CASSPGGSGANVLTF. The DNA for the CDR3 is TGTGCCAGCAGCCCAGGGGGCTCTGGGGCCAACGTCCTGACTTTC.

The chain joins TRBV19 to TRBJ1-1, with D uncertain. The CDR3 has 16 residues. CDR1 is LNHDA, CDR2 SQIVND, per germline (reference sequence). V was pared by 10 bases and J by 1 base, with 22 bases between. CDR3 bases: TGTGCCACCCATGACGGTCACCTGCGGGGGAACACTGAAGCTTTCTTT. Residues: CATHDGHLRGNTEAFF. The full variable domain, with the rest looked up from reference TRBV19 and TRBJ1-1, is DGGITQSPKYLFRKEGQNVTLSCEQNLNHDAMYWYRQDPGQGLRLIYYSQIVNDFQKGDIAEGYSVSREKKESFPLTVTSAQKNPTAFYLCATHDGHLRGNTEAFFGQGTRLTVV.

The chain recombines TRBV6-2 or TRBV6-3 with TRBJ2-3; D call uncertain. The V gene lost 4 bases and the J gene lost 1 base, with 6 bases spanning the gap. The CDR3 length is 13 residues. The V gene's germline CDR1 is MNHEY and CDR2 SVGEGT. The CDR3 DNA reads TGTGCCAGCAGTTCCCAGGGCACAGATACGCAGTATTTT. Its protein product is CASSSQGTDTQYF.

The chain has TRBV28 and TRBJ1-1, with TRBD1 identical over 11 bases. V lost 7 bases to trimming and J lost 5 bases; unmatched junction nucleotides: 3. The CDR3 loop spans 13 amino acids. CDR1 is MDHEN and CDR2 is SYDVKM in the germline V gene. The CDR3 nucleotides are TGTGCCAGCATAAGGGACAGGGGGACTGAAGCTTTCTTT. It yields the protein CASIRDRGTEAFF.

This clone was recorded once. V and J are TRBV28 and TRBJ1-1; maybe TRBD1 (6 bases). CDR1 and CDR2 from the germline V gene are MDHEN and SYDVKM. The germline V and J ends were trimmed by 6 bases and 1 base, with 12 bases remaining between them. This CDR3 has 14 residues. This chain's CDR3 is CASSSTGENTEAFF. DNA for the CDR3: TGTGCCAGCAGCTCGACAGGAGAGAACACTGAAGCTTTCTTT.